These 13 T cell receptor beta chains were all obtained from the same sample, sequenced in a study of blood T cell repertoires in COVID-19. The assay was immunoSEQ multiplex PCR, and TCRdb's table has in-frame clones only and misses some. The sample holds approximately 140,000 clones, about four fifths seen once. The material sequenced was peripheral blood. The origin of the receptors is a man in his sixties or seventies with acute or convalescent COVID-19.

The chain links TRBV28 to TRBJ2-7, with a tentative D call TRBD1 (5 bases). Trimming took off 3 bases at V and 5 bases at J, with 11 bases between the two ends. The CDR3 is 13 residues long. Per the germline V gene, CDR1 is MDHEN and CDR2 is SYDVKM. CDR3 region: CASSFIGVDEQYF. CDR3 DNA sequence: TGTGCCAGCAGTTTCATAGGGGTCGACGAGCAGTACTTC.

The genes are TRBV30 and TRBJ1-4, with D unclear. CDR3 length equals 13 residues. With 3 bases removed from V and 4 bases from J, the gap between germline ends came to 9 bases. The germline V gene has CDR1 GTSNPN and CDR2 SVGIG (reference sequence). Written as DNA, the CDR3 is TGTGCCTGGAGAATCTCGTATAATGAAAAACTGTTTTTT. This codes for CAWRISYNEKLFF.

The count of this clone is one. V gene TRBV19 combines with J gene TRBJ2-2; TRBD2 might be the D (7 bases). CDR3 length: 16 residues. Germline CDR1 LNHDA, CDR2 SQIVND (reference sequence). Trimming took off 6 bases at V and 6 bases at J, with 20 bases between the two ends. Written as DNA, the CDR3 is TGTGCCAGTAGCCCTACGGGACGGGGGGCTTCCGGGGAGCTGTTTTTT. Its protein product is CASSPTGRGASGELFF.

The rearrangement links TRBV19 to TRBJ2-7, with D uncertain. The V and J ends lost 4 bases and 5 bases respectively, with 6 bases between them. The CDR3 extends over 11 amino acids. Germline V CDR1 and CDR2: LNHDA, SQIVND (reference sequence). CDR3 in amino acids: CASSTSHEQYF. In nucleotides, the CDR3 is TGTGCCAGTAGTACGTCCCACGAGCAGTACTTC.

The chain combines TRBV18 with TRBJ2-3; TRBD1 agrees at 7 bases. The V and J ends lost 2 bases and 2 bases, in that order; junction bases with no gene match: 7. Per the germline V gene, CDR1 is KGHSH and CDR2 is LQKENI. The CDR3 consists of 16 residues. The CDR3: CASSPTGTVITDTQYF. The CDR3 DNA sequence: TGTGCCAGCTCACCAACAGGGACAGTGATCACAGATACGCAGTATTTT.

The chain's CDR3 is CASSLDGTYNEQFF. The CDR3 bases are TGCGCCAGCAGCCTAGACGGTACCTACAATGAGCAGTTCTTC. V gene TRBV5-1 combines with J gene TRBJ2-1; D is unclear. Between the trimmed V and J ends, which lost 4 bases and 2 bases, there was a span of 10 bases. Germline V gene sequence: CDR1 SGHRS, CDR2 YFSETQ. The CDR3 extends over 14 amino acids.

The chain employs TRBV7-3 and TRBJ2-5, with 7 bases lining up with TRBD1. Trimming at V came to 5 bases and at J to 4 bases, leaving 10 bases not matched to a gene. The length of the CDR3 is 15 residues. CDR1 SGHTA and CDR2 FQGTGA come from the germline V gene. CDR3 DNA sequence: TGTGCCAGCAGCCAAAGGACAGGACCCGCAGAGACCCAGTACTTC. Its translation is CASSQRTGPAETQYF.

The chain couples TRBV23-1 to TRBJ2-7, with TRBD2 matching over 7 bases. TRBV23-1 is flagged as an ORF with uncertain function. Trimming at V came to 3 bases and at J to 0 bases, leaving 23 bases not matched to a gene. The CDR3 loop spans 21 amino acids. The CDR3 DNA is TGCGCCAGCAGTCATCTCCTGCCGGGACTACCAGCGCTATCCAGCTCCTACGAGCAGTACTTC. Translating gives CASSHLLPGLPALSSSYEQYF.

CDR3 region: CASSRETSGSKDEQYF. The DNA for the CDR3 is TGTGCCAGCAGCCGAGAGACTAGCGGGAGTAAAGACGAGCAGTACTTC. The chain has TRBV2 and TRBJ2-7, with TRBD2 matching 12 bases. Trimming took 6 bases from V and 5 from J; bases not matched to a gene: 11. Germline CDR1 and CDR2: SNHLY and FYNNEI. The CDR3 contains 16 residues. Variable domain in full (rest from reference TRBV2 and TRBJ2-7): EPEVTQTPSHQVTQMGQEVILRCVPISNHLYFYWYRQILGQKVEFLVSFYNNEISEKSEIFDDQFSVERPDGSNFTLKIRSTKLEDSAMYFCASSRETSGSKDEQYFGPGTRLTVT.

This clone was counted a few times. The rearrangement uses TRBV28 and TRBJ2-7, with 7 positions matching TRBD1. The CDR3 spans 16 residues. The V segment lost 6 bases and the J segment 5 bases; nucleotides outside the gene matches: 16. CDR1 and CDR2 (germline): MDHEN, SYDVKM. CDR3 residues: CASSQGQLRPPHEQYF. The CDR3 coding sequence is TGTGCCAGCAGCCAGGGACAGCTTCGTCCCCCTCACGAGCAGTACTTC.

This clone was detected once. This chain links TRBV7-2 with TRBJ2-5, with 7 bases identical to TRBD2. V dropped 1 base and J dropped 5; count of bases not matched to a gene: 10. The CDR3 loop spans 16 amino acids. Germline V gives CDR1 SGHTA, CDR2 FQGNSA. CDR3 DNA: TGTGCCAGCAGCTTAGACCAGCGGGGCCCCGGGGAGACCCAGTACTTC. This sequence encodes CASSLDQRGPGETQYF.

The chain is built from TRBV13 and TRBJ2-4; 7 bases agree with TRBD1. The V gene end was trimmed by 5 bases and the J gene end by 6 bases; junction bases not matched to a gene: 10. This CDR3 has 15 amino acids. CDR1 PRHDT and CDR2 FYEKMQ come from the germline V gene (reference sequence). CDR3 nucleotides: TGTGCCAGCAGCCTATACGGGACAGAGGGAAACATTCAGTACTTC. It codes for CASSLYGTEGNIQYF.

The chain uses TRBV15 and TRBJ2-2; 12 bases are shared with TRBD1. The CDR3 loop spans 17 amino acids. Germline CDR1 reads LNHNV; CDR2 reads YYDKDF (reference sequence). The V segment lost 0 bases and the J segment 7 bases; nucleotides outside the gene matches: 6. CDR3 protein: CATSRERGTGGGGELFF. Written as DNA, the CDR3 is TGTGCCACCAGCAGAGAACGCGGGACAGGGGGCGGCGGGGAGCTGTTTTTT.